The 22 T cell receptor beta chains below come from one sample, sequenced in a study of blood T cell repertoires in COVID-19. The method was immunoSEQ multiplex PCR; TCRdb's version includes in-frame clones alone and lacks a portion of them. The sample holds a few hundred thousand clones; 70% to 85% are singletons and the top ten take about 3.5%. The specimen was peripheral blood. These receptors all come from a woman aged 80 or older with acute or convalescent COVID-19.

Only one count was recorded for this clone. The V gene is TRBV25-1, the J gene TRBJ2-3; the match to TRBD1 covers 10 bases. This CDR3 has 17 residues. V shed 1 base and J 1 base; nucleotides not matched to a gene: 5. Looked up from germline, CDR1 is MGHDK and CDR2 is SYGVNS. The CDR3 DNA sequence: TGTGCCAGCAGTGAATTCCGGACAGGGGGTGGCACAGATACGCAGTATTTT. This translates into CASSEFRTGGGTDTQYF.

This clone was seen only a few times. The rearrangement uses TRBV5-4 and TRBJ2-1; weak D call: TRBD1 (6 bases). Germline V CDR1 and CDR2: SGHNT, YYREEE (reference sequence). The CDR3 extends over 15 amino acids. Trimming removed 5 bases from V and 1 base from J, with 13 bases in between. CDR3 DNA: TGTGCCAGCAGTTACTTCGACAGGTCCTACAATGAGCAGTTCTTC. This translates into CASSYFDRSYNEQFF.

J is TRBJ1-1 and V is TRBV18, with D uncertain. Between the trimmed V and J ends, which lost 1 base and 1 base, there was a span of 7 bases. The germline CDR1 and CDR2 sequences are KGHSH and LQKENI. This CDR3 spans 14 amino acids. This chain's CDR3 is CASSPLSGNTEAFF. As DNA, the CDR3 is TGTGCCAGCTCACCACTTTCCGGGAACACTGAAGCTTTCTTT.

This rearrangement joins TRBV14 to TRBJ1-1; tentative D call: TRBD1 (5 bases). CDR3 length equals 14 residues. V shed 0 bases and J shed 3 bases, with 8 bases lying between them. CDR1 is SGHDN, CDR2 FVKESK, per germline. This chain's CDR3 is CASSQDGGHTEAFF. CDR3 coding DNA: TGTGCCAGCAGCCAAGACGGGGGACACACTGAAGCTTTCTTT.

The count of this clone is one. The chain combines TRBV2 with TRBJ2-1; D may be TRBD1 (5 bases). Trimming shortened V by 7 bases and J by 12 bases, and 16 bases separated the two germline ends. Germline V CDR1 and CDR2: SNHLY, FYNNEI. The CDR3 sequence is 12 residues long. In DNA, the CDR3 is TGTGCCAGCAATTCAAGGGGTATATGGCAGTTCTTC. Its protein is CASNSRGIWQFF.

Here the CDR3 reads CASSVGWASGQQETQYF. The CDR3 DNA follows: TGTGCCAGCAGCGTAGGGTGGGCTAGCGGGCAGCAAGAGACCCAGTACTTC. This rearrangement joins TRBV9 to TRBJ2-5; 8 bases are shared with TRBD2. The CDR3 runs to 17 residues. The V gene end was trimmed by 0 bases and the J gene end by 2 bases; junction bases not matched to a gene: 9. Germline CDR1 is SGDLS and CDR2 is YYNGEE.

V gene TRBV18 combines with J gene TRBJ1-1, with 9 bases that match TRBD1. Germline CDR1 and CDR2: KGHSH and LQKENI. The CDR3 spans 15 residues. The V segment lost 3 bases and the J segment 1 base; nucleotides outside the gene matches: 3. Here the CDR3 reads CASSPGQGRNTEAFF. CDR3 bases: TGTGCCAGCTCACCTGGACAGGGGAGGAACACTGAAGCTTTCTTT.

Concerning this clone itself: This may arise from a read error, as a much more abundant clone is one base away. Other DNA sequences in this sample translate to the same CDR3. The chain uses TRBV4-1 and TRBJ1-2; 8 nucleotides line up with TRBD1. CDR3 length: 14 amino acids. Trimming at V came to 4 bases and at J to 7 bases, leaving 8 bases not matched to a gene. Per the germline V gene, CDR1 is MGHRA and CDR2 is YSYEKL. The chain's CDR3 is CASSPRDRSFGYTF. CDR3 DNA: TGCGCCAGCAGCCCACGGGACAGGTCCTTTGGCTACACCTTC.

The chain uses TRBV12-3 or TRBV12-4 and TRBJ1-5; D ambiguous. The CDR3 extends over 13 amino acids. The germline V and J ends were trimmed by 3 bases and 2 bases, with 5 bases remaining between them. The CDR3 region has the DNA TGTGCCAGCAGTTTCGGGGGCAATCAGCCCCAGCATTTT. Encoded protein: CASSFGGNQPQHF.

The V call is TRBV30, the J call TRBJ1-4, with D hard to call. The V gene's germline CDR1 is GTSNPN and CDR2 SVGIG (reference sequence). V was trimmed by 3 bases and J by 0 bases, leaving 8 bases between them. The CDR3 covers 14 residues. CDR3 nucleotide sequence: TGTGCCTGGAGCACTCAGGCAACTAATGAAAAACTGTTTTTT. This codes for CAWSTQATNEKLFF.

This chain connects TRBV7-8 to TRBJ2-5; tentatively, D is TRBD2 (6 bases). The V end was cut by 0 bases, the J end by 5 bases, with 7 bases between. The CDR3 loop spans 13 amino acids. Germline V lookup: CDR1 SGHVS, CDR2 FQNEAQ. CDR3 residues: CASSLAGRETQYF. In DNA, the CDR3 is TGTGCCAGCAGCTTAGCGGGGAGGGAGACCCAGTACTTC.

The chain uses TRBV11-2 and TRBJ2-5; TRBD2 might be the D (5 bases). The CDR3 length is 14 residues. V gave up 1 base and J gave up 5 bases, with 11 bases separating them. Germline CDR1 SGHAT, CDR2 FQNNGV. The CDR3 reads CASSLGVGSETQYF. As DNA, the CDR3 is TGTGCCAGCAGCTTAGGCGTAGGGAGCGAGACCCAGTACTTC.

V usage is TRBV10-3 and J usage is TRBJ1-1, with 8 bases aligning to TRBD1. Trimming cost V 2 bases and J 7 bases; bases outside gene matches: 3. This CDR3 has 13 residues. Germline CDR1 reads ENHRY; CDR2 reads SYGVKD. The chain's CDR3 is CAISERTGGEAFF. CDR3 DNA sequence: TGTGCCATCAGTGAGCGAACAGGGGGTGAAGCTTTCTTT.

This chain uses TRBV7-2 with TRBJ2-3, with 12 bases matching TRBD2. The germline V gene encodes CDR1 SGHTA and CDR2 FQGNSA. The V segment lost 4 bases and the J segment 4 bases; nucleotides outside the gene matches: 9. CDR3 length: 17 residues. The DNA for the CDR3 is TGTGCCAGCAGCTCCAAACTTCTAGCGGGAGGGGCAGATACGCAGTATTTT. It translates to CASSSKLLAGGADTQYF.

In nucleotides, the CDR3 is TGTGCCAGTAGTGCCTCTACTAACTATGGCTACACCTTC. It specifies CASSASTNYGYTF. This chain uses TRBV19 with TRBJ1-2, with D unresolved. This CDR3 comprises 13 residues. Germline V gene sequence: CDR1 LNHDA, CDR2 SQIVND (reference sequence). V was trimmed by 5 bases and J by 0 bases, leaving 7 bases between them.

V and J are TRBV18 and TRBJ2-7; 8 bases map to TRBD1. The CDR3 totals 13 residues. Germline V gives CDR1 KGHSH, CDR2 LQKENI. After removal of 6 bases from V and 4 bases from J, the junction contained 5 bases not matched to a gene. Written as DNA, the CDR3 is TGTGCCAGCTCCCACGACAGGGGATACGAGCAGTACTTC. Amino acid sequence: CASSHDRGYEQYF.

The chain uses TRBV2 and TRBJ1-4, with D tentatively TRBD1 (6 bases). The germline V gene encodes CDR1 SNHLY and CDR2 FYNNEI. Trimming pared 7 bases from V and 8 bases from J, leaving 14 bases between. The CDR3 totals 13 residues. Written as DNA, the CDR3 is TGTGCCAGCAATTCCCGTGACAGGGAAAAACTGTTTTTT. Translation gives CASNSRDREKLFF.

The chain employs TRBV27 and TRBJ2-7; the D gene is possibly TRBD2 (5 bases). The CDR3 runs 14 residues. Trimming stripped 3 bases from V and 3 bases from J, with 12 bases between. Germline-derived CDR1 and CDR2 are MNHEY and SMNVEV (reference sequence). CDR3 in DNA: TGTGCCAGCAGTTTTAGAGCGGCGGGCTACGAGCAGTACTTC. Translation: CASSFRAAGYEQYF.

In this sample, this clone turned up once. J is TRBJ1-1 and V is TRBV28; D call uncertain. Germline V CDR1 and CDR2: MDHEN, SYDVKM. CDR3 length: 12 residues. V lost 8 bases and J lost 5, with 12 bases in between. Written as DNA, the CDR3 is TGTGCCAGCGGGAGGGTTAAAACTGAAGCTTTCTTT. This encodes CASGRVKTEAFF.

The table lists this clone with a few counts. V is TRBV29-1 and J is TRBJ2-7; 7 bases fit TRBD2. CDR3 size: 16 residues. The V gene end was trimmed by 0 bases and the J gene end by 1 base; junction bases not matched to a gene: 9. CDR1 SQVTM and CDR2 ANQGSEA come from the germline V gene. Here the CDR3 DNA reads TGCAGCGTTGAAGATAGAGACCTAGCGGTATCCTACGAGCAGTACTTC. Protein: CSVEDRDLAVSYEQYF.

The rearrangement joins TRBV6-6 to TRBJ1-2, with TRBD1 matching 7 bases. The CDR3 extends over 15 amino acids. Trimming removed 4 bases from V and 2 bases from J; junction bases left unmatched: 7. The V gene's germline CDR1 is MNHNY and CDR2 SVGAGI (reference sequence). CDR3 amino acids: CASSSPTGPNYGYTF. As DNA, the CDR3 is TGTGCCAGCAGTTCCCCGACAGGGCCAAACTATGGCTACACCTTC.

V is TRBV2 and J is TRBJ1-6, with 7 bases lining up with TRBD1. Germline V gene sequence: CDR1 SNHLY, CDR2 FYNNEI. The CDR3 is made up of 15 amino acids. J was trimmed by 7 bases and V by 4 bases; bases with no gene match: 7. DNA for the CDR3: TGTGCCAGCAGTGCCACCGGGACAGCGAATTCACCCCTCCACTTT. Residues: CASSATGTANSPLHF.